The entry that follows covers one T cell receptor (beta chain) sequence. This entry is derived from a study of blood T cell repertoires in COVID-19. Study information: Italy, Spain and the United States were the sources of the convalescent and acute COVID-19 samples. Nucleic acid was either cDNA or gDNA, and it came from T cells, B-cell-depleted T cells, or PBMCs.

Methods used by the authors: Estimated nucleated cell counts came from reference gene primer amplification. Using immunoSEQ multiplex PCR, the repertoire was profiled, and TCRdb retains in-frame clones only, with some absent. From that table come the V and J calls and clone size; the DNA was used to work out D and trimming. The sample includes 150,000 or so clones, roughly 80% of them seen just once. CDR1 and CDR2 from the germline V gene are MGHDK and SYGVNS. The CDR3 loop spans 12 amino acids. V lost 2 bases and J lost 3, with 4 bases in between. Specimen: peripheral blood. The source is a woman aged 45-65 years with active or convalescent COVID-19. J is TRBJ1-2 and V is TRBV25-1; D remains ambiguous. The CDR3 loop reads CASSELYYGYTF. The CDR3, as DNA: TGTGCCAGCAGTGAACTGTACTATGGCTACACCTTC.